This T cell receptor beta chain was documented in a study of blood T cell repertoires in COVID-19. The V gene lost 2 bases and the J gene lost 7 bases, with 9 bases spanning the gap. Germline assignment: CDR1 SNHLY and CDR2 FYNNEI. CDR3 size: 13 residues. Authors' processing steps: The assay estimated nucleated cells by amplifying reference gene primers. Data came from immunoSEQ multiplex PCR; TCRdb stores just in-frame clones and leaves some out. V and J calls and clone size are those listed in that table; D and trimming were worked out from the DNA. The data show fewer than 350,000 clones, 90% seen once.

This sequence originates from a woman aged 18-29 years with acute COVID-19. The sample taken for sequencing was PBMCs or T cells enriched from blood (not recorded which). The chain has TRBV2 and TRBJ1-5, with a weak D call TRBD1 (6 bases). DNA of the CDR3: TGTGCCAGCAGTGAATTAGGGGGACAGCCCCAGCATTTT. Its translation: CASSELGGQPQHF.